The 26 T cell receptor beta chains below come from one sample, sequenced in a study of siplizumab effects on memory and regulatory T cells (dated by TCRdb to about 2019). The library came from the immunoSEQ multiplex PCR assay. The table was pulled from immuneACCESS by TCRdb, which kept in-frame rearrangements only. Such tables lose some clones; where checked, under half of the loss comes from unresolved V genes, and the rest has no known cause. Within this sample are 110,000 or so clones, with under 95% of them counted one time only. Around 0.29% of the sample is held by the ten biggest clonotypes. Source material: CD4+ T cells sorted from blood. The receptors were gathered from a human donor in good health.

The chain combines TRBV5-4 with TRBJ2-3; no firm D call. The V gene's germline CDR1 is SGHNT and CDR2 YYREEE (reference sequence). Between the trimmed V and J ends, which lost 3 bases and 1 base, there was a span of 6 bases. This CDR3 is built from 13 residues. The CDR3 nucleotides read TGTGCCAGCAGCTCGGACGGCACAGATACGCAGTATTTT. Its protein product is CASSSDGTDTQYF.

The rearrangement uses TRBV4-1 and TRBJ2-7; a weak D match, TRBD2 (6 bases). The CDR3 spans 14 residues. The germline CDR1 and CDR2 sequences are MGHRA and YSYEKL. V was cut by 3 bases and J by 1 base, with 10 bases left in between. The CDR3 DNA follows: TGCGCCAGCAGCCAGCCGGGGAGGTCCTACGAGCAGTACTTC. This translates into CASSQPGRSYEQYF.

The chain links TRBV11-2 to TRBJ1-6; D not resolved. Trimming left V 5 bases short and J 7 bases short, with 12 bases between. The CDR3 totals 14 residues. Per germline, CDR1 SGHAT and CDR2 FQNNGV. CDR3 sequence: CASSTLRENSPLHF. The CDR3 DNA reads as TGTGCCAGCAGCACCCTGCGGGAGAATTCACCCCTCCACTTT.

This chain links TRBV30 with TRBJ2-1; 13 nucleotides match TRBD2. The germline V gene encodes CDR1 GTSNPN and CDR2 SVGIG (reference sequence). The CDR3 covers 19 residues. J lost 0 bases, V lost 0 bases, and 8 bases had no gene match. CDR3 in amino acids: CAWSVQGTSGRASYNEQFF. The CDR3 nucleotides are TGTGCCTGGAGTGTACAGGGTACTAGCGGGAGGGCCTCCTACAATGAGCAGTTCTTC.

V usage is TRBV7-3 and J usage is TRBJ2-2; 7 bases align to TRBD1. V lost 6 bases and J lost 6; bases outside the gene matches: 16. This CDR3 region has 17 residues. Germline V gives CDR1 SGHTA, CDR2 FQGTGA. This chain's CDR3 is CASSSNLYRGNPGELFF. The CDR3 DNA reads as TGTGCCAGCAGTTCCAACCTGTACAGGGGTAACCCCGGGGAGCTGTTTTTT.

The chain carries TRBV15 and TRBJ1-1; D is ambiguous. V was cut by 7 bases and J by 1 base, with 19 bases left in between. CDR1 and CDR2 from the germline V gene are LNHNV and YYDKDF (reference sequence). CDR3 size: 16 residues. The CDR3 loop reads CATTRYARQPNTEAFF. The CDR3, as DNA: TGTGCCACCACCAGGTATGCAAGGCAGCCGAACACTGAAGCTTTCTTT.

This CDR3 reads CASSGAGTYEQYF. In DNA, the CDR3 is TGCGCCAGCAGCGGGGCCGGAACCTACGAGCAGTACTTC. The chain employs TRBV5-1 and TRBJ2-7; D is possibly TRBD1 (5 bases). Germline V gene sequence: CDR1 SGHRS, CDR2 YFSETQ. This CDR3 is built from 13 residues. Between the trimmed V and J ends, which lost 4 bases and 2 bases, there was a span of 10 bases.

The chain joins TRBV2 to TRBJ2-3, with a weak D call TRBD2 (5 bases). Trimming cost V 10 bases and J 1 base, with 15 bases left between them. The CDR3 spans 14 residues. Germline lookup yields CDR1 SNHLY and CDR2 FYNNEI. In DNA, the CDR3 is TGTGCCACCCAACCCGGACTCCGCACAGATACGCAGTATTTT. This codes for CATQPGLRTDTQYF.

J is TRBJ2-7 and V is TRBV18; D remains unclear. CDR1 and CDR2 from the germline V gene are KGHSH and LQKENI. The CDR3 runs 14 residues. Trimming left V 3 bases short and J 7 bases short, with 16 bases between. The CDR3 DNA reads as TGTGCCAGCTCACCCACCGACGGCCTTGGGGAGCAGTACTTC. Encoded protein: CASSPTDGLGEQYF.

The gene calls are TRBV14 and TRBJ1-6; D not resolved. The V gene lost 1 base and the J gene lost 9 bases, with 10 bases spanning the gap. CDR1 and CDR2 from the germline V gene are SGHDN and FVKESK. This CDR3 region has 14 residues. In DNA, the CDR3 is TGTGCCAGCAGCCAAGCGGTCCCAAGTTCACCCCTCCACTTT. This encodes CASSQAVPSSPLHF.

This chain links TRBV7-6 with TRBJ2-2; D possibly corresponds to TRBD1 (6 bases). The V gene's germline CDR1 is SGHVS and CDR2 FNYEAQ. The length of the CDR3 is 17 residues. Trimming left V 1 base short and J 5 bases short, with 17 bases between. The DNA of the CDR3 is TGTGCCAGCAGCTTAGTTTCCAGGGGCCATGGGACCGGGGAGCTGTTTTTT. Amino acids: CASSLVSRGHGTGELFF.

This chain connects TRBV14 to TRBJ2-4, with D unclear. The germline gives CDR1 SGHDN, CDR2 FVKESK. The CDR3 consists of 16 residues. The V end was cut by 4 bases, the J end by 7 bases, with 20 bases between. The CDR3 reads CASSPFDTTVGNIQYF. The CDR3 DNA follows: TGTGCCAGCAGCCCCTTTGACACAACCGTGGGGAACATTCAGTACTTC.

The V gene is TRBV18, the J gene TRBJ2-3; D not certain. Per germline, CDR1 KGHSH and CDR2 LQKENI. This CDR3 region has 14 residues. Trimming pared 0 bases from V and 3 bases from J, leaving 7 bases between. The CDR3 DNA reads TGTGCCAGCTCACCACCGGTGTGGACAGATACGCAGTATTTT. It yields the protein CASSPPVWTDTQYF.

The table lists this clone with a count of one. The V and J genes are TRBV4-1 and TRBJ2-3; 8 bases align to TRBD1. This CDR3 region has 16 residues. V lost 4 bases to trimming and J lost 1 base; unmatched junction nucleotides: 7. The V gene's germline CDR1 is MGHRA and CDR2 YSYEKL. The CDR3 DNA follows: TGCGCCAGCAGCCCCGGACAGGGTGTGCGCACAGATACGCAGTATTTT. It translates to CASSPGQGVRTDTQYF.

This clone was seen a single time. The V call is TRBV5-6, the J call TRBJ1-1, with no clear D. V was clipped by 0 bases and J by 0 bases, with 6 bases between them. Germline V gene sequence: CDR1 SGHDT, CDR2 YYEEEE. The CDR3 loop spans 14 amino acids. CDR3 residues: CASSLDSLNTEAFF. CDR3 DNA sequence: TGTGCCAGCAGCTTGGACAGCTTGAACACTGAAGCTTTCTTT.

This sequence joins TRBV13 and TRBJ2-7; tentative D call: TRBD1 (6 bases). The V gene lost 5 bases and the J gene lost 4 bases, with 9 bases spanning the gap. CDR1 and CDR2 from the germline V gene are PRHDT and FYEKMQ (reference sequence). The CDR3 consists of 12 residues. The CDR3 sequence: CASSLGQYEQYF. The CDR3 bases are TGTGCCAGCAGCCTCGGACAGTACGAGCAGTACTTC.

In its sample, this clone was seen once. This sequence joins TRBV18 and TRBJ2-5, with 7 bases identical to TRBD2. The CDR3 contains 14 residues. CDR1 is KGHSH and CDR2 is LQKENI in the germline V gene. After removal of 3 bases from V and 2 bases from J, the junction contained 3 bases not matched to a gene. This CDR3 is CASSPLAEQETQYF. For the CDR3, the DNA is TGTGCCAGCTCACCTCTAGCGGAGCAAGAGACCCAGTACTTC.

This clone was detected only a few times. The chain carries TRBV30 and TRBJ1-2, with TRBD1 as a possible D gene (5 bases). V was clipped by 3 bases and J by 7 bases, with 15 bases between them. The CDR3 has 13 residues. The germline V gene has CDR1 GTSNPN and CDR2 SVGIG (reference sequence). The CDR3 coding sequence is TGTGCCTGGAGCGACGGAGGGGTTCGTGGCTACACCTTC. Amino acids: CAWSDGGVRGYTF.

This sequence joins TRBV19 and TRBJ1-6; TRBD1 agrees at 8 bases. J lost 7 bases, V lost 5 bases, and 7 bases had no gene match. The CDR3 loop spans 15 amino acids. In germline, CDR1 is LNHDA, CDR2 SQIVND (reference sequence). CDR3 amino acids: CASSPRTGWNSPLHF. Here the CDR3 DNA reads TGTGCCAGTAGTCCCCGGACAGGGTGGAATTCACCCCTCCACTTT.

DNA for the CDR3: TGTGCCAGCAGCCAGCGACAGGAGACCTCCTATAATTCACCCCTCCACTTT. Translation: CASSQRQETSYNSPLHF. The V call is TRBV14, the J call TRBJ1-6; D possibly corresponds to TRBD1 (6 bases). Germline assignment: CDR1 SGHDN and CDR2 FVKESK. The CDR3 is 17 residues long. The V end was cut by 3 bases, the J end by 0 bases, with 12 bases between. Supplemented by reference TRBV14 and TRBJ1-6, the full variable domain reads EAGVTQFPSHSVIEKGQTVTLRCDPISGHDNLYWYRRVMGKEIKFLLHFVKESKQDESGMPNNRFLAERTGGTYSTLKVQPAELEDSGVYFCASSQRQETSYNSPLHFGNGTRLTVT.

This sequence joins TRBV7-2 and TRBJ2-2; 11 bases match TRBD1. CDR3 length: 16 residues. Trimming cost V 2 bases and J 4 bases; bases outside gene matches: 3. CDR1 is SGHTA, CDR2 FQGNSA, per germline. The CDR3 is CASSLIGTGGTGELFF. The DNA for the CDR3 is TGTGCCAGCAGCTTAATAGGGACAGGGGGCACCGGGGAGCTGTTTTTT.

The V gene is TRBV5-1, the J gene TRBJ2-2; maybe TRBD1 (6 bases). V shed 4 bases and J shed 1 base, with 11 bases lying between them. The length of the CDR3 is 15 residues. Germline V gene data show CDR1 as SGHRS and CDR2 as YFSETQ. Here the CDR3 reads CASSVTGRNTGELFF. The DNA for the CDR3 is TGCGCCAGCAGCGTAACAGGGAGGAACACCGGGGAGCTGTTTTTT.

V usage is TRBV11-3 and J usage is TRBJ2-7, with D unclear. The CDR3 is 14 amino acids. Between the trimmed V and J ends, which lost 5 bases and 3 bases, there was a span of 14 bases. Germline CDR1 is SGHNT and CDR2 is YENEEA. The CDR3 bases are TGTGCCAGCAGCGTTGAGACTGCCTACTACGAGCAGTACTTC. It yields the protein CASSVETAYYEQYF.

The CDR3 DNA reads as TGTGCCTGGAACAGGGATGGCAATCAGCCCCAGCATTTT. This sequence encodes CAWNRDGNQPQHF. This chain connects TRBV30 to TRBJ1-5; D may be TRBD1 (6 bases). The CDR3 totals 13 residues. Deletions cut 4 bases from V and 2 bases from J, with 9 bases between. Germline CDR1 and CDR2: GTSNPN and SVGIG (reference sequence).

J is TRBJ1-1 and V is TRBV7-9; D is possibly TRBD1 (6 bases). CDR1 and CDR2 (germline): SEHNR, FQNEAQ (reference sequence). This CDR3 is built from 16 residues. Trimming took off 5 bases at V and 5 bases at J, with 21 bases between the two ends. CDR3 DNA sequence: TGTGCCAGCAGCCCTACTTCGGCGGGGGGCGCGACTGAAGCTTTCTTT. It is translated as CASSPTSAGGATEAFF.

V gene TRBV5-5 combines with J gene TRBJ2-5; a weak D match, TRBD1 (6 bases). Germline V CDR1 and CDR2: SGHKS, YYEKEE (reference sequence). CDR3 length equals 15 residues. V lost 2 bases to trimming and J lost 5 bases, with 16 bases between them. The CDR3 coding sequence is TGTGCCAGCAGCTTCACAGGGATGGGAGACGAGACCCAGTACTTC. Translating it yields CASSFTGMGDETQYF.